This TCR beta chain is from a study of response to subunit inactivated influenza vaccine. The germline CDR1 and CDR2 sequences are DFQATT and SNEGSKA (reference sequence). This CDR3 spans 17 amino acids. J gave up 1 base and V 0 bases, and 8 bases lay outside the gene matches. General study points: Each seasonal flu vaccination may recruit only limited new T cells, authors suggested.

This clonotype came up a few times. Its antigen is unknown. TCRdb ran MiXCR on the RT-PCR reads and lists one entry per CDR3 protein. This table holds 500,000 to 600,000 distinct CDR3 sequences, under 15% found once. The gene calls are TRBV20-1 and TRBJ2-1; TRBD1 matches 8 bases. The sequence came from a man aged 45-65 years who received an inactivated influenza vaccine. The material sequenced was PBMCs from blood, taken about 6 weeks after vaccination. In DNA, the CDR3 is TGCAGTGCTAGAGATTACCGACAGGGGACGTCCTACAATGAGCAGTTCTTC. The encoded protein is CSARDYRQGTSYNEQFF.